Below, one TCR beta chain is given with its context. No antigen is known for it. These data are taken from a study of shared clonotypes between healthy human individuals. Overall study results and limits: The genetic and exposure-history diversity represented was limited by few donors.

Adult donors, all healthy and HIV-negative, had no recent acute infections or vaccinations. V lost 1 base to trimming and J lost 1 base, with 14 bases between them. Looked up from germline, CDR1 is SEHNR and CDR2 is FQNEAQ (reference sequence). CDR3 length equals 16 residues. TCRdb's table, derived via immunoSEQ multiplex PCR, lists solely in-frame clones and lacks some. The sample gives 2 million to 3 million clones, 90% to 95% of which show up once; around 0.15% is in the top ten. The sequence was obtained from a man aged 18 to 30 in good health. Sequenced material: naive CD4+ T cells sorted from blood. Subset described: CD45RA+ positively selected. The chain links TRBV7-9 to TRBJ2-7; maybe TRBD2 (6 bases). The CDR3 DNA reads TGTGCCAGCAGCTTAGGTGCCCAGCGGGCTTCCTACGAGCAGTACTTC. It specifies CASSLGAQRASYEQYF. The entire variable domain, with the rest obtained from reference TRBV7-9 and TRBJ2-7, is as follows: DTGVSQNPRHKITKRGQNVTFRCDPISEHNRLYWYRQTLGQGPEFLTYFQNEAQLEKSRLLSDRFSAERPKGSFSTLEIQRTEQGDSAMYLCASSLGAQRASYEQYFGPGTRLTVT.